This TCR beta chain was captured in a study of T cells in Graves' hyperthyroidism and ophthalmopathy. Amplified regions were TCR beta CDR3 sequences from RNA transcripts. Using the HTBI primer set, a first-round RT-PCR was run on the TCR CDR3. TCRdb passed the multiplex PCR reads through MiXCR, listing each CDR3 protein once. The sample lists 250,000 to 300,000 distinct CDR3 sequences, roughly 19% occurring once. This clonotype was detected ten times or more. The antigen is unknown. The CDR3 is 20 amino acids. The V and J ends lost 2 bases and 2 bases respectively, with 25 bases between them. Germline V gives CDR1 SGHVS, CDR2 FQNEAQ. The study included ophthalmopathy patients with Clinical Activity Score at least 3, NOSPECS grade at least 4 and duration under 3 months. Uncontrolled infection, other autoimmune disease, pregnancy and lactation each barred patients from inclusion. Findings and limits, study-wide: Ophthalmopathy, as predicted by the model, came a median 6.5 months after the prediction. Blood shared most expanded thyroid clonotypes above 0.001.

This clonotype was sampled from a man in his fifties with Graves' ophthalmopathy. Sequencing was done on a sample of blood. The chain has TRBV7-8 and TRBJ1-3; D remains ambiguous. The CDR3 reads CASSLSHTRRDFGPGNTIYF. DNA for the CDR3: TGTGCCAGCAGCTTATCGCATACGAGACGGGATTTTGGGCCTGGAAACACCATATATTTT.